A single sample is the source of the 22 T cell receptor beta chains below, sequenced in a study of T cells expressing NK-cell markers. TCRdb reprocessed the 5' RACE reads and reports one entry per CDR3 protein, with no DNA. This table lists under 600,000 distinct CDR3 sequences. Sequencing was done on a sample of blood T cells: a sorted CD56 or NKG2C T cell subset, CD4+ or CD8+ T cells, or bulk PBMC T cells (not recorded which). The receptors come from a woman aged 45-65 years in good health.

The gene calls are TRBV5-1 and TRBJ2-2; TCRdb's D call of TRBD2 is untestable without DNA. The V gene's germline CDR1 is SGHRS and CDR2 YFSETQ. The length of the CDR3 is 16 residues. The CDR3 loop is CASSPRGLADTGELFF.

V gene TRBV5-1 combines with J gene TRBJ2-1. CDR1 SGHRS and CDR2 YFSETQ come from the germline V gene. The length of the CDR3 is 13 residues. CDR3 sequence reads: CASSLTARDEQFF.

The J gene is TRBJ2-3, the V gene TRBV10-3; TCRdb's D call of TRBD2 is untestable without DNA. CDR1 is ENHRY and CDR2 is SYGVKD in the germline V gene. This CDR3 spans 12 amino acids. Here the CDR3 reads CAIGGGLDTQYF.

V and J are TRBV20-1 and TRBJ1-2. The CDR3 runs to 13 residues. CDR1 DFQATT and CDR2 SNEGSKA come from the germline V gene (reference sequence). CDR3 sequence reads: CSARRSRQDGYTF.

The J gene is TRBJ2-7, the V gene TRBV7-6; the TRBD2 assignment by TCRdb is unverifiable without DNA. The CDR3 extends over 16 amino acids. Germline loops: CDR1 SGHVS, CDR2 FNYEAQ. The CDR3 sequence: CASSLAASGSSYEQYF.

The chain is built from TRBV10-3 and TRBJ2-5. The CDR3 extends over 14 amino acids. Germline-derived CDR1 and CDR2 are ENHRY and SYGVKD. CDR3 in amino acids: CAISRVSNGETQYF.

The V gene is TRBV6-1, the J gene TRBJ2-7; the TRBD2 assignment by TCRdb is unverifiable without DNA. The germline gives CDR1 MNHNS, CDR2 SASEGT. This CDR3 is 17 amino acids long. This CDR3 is CASSDNRLAGWTYEQYF.

The chain's CDR3 is CSASSGLARETQYF. The chain links TRBV20-1 to TRBJ2-5; there is no DNA to check the TCRdb D call of TRBD2. Germline lookup yields CDR1 DFQATT and CDR2 SNEGSKA (reference sequence). This CDR3 region has 14 residues.

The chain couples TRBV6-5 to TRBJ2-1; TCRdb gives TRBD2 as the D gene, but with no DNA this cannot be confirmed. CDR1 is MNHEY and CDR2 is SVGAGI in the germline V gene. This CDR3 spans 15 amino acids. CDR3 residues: CASSETSGGYNEQFF.

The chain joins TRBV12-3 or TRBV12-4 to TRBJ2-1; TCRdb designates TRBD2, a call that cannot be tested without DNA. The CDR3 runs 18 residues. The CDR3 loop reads CASSQVSLAGGPFYEQFF.

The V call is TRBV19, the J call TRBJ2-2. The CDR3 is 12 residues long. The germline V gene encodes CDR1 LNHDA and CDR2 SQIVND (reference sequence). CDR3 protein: CASSILAGELFF. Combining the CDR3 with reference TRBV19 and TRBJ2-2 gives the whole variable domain DGGITQSPKYLFRKEGQNVTLSCEQNLNHDAMYWYRQDPGQGLRLIYYSQIVNDFQKGDIAEGYSVSREKKESFPLTVTSAQKNPTAFYLCASSILAGELFFGEGSRLTVL.

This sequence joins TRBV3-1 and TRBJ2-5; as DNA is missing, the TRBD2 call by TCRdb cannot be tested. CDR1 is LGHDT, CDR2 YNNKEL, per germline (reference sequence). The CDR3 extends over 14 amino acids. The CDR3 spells CASSPTSGKETQYF.

CDR3 amino acids: CASSPRAASRSYNEQFF. The J gene is TRBJ2-1, the V gene TRBV19; the TRBD1 assignment by TCRdb is unverifiable without DNA. The CDR3 is made up of 17 amino acids. The germline gives CDR1 LNHDA, CDR2 SQIVND (reference sequence). Complete variable domain (other parts from reference TRBV19 and TRBJ2-1): DGGITQSPKYLFRKEGQNVTLSCEQNLNHDAMYWYRQDPGQGLRLIYYSQIVNDFQKGDIAEGYSVSREKKESFPLTVTSAQKNPTAFYLCASSPRAASRSYNEQFFGPGTRLTVL.

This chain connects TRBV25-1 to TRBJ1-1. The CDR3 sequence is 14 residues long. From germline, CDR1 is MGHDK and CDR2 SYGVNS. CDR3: CASRRDLKEAEAFF.

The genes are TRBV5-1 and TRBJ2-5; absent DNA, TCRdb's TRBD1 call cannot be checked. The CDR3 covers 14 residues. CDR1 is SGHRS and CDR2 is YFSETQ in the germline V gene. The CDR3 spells CASSLGTLRETQYF.

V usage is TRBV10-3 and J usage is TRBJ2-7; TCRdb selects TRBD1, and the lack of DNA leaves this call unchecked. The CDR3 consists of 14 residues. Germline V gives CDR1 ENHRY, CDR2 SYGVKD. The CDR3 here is CAIRTQGRVHEQYF.

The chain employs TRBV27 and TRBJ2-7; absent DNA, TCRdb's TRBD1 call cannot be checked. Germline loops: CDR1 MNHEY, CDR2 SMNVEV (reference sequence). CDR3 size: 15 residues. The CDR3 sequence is CASSLLGGRGVEQYF.

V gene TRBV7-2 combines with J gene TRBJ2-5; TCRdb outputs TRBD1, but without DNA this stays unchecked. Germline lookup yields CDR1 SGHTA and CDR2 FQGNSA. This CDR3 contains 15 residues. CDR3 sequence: CASSSGQGARETQYF.

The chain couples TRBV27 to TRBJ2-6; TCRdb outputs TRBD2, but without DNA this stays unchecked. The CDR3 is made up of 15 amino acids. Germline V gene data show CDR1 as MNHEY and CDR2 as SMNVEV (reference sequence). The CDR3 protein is CASSFLAGGANVLTF.

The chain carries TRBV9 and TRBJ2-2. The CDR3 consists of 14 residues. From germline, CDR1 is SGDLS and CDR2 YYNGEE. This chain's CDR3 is CASSPEMDTGELFF. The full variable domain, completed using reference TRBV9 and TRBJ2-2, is DSGVTQTPKHLITATGQRVTLRCSPRSGDLSVYWYQQSLDQGLQFLIQYYNGEERAKGNILERFSAQQFPDLHSELNLSSLELGDSALYFCASSPEMDTGELFFGEGSRLTVL.

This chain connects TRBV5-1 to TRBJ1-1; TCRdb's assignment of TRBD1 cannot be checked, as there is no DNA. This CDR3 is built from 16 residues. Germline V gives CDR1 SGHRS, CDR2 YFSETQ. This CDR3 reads CASSLGQGAGGTEAFF.

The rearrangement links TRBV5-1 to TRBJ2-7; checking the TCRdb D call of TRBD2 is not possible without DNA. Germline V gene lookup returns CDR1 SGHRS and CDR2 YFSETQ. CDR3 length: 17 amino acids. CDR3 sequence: CASSLVAGGLSLYEQYF. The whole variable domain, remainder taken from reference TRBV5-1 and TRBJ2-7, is KAGVTQTPRYLIKTRGQQVTLSCSPISGHRSVSWYQQTPGQGLQFLFEYFSETQRNKGNFPGRFSGRQFSNSRSEMNVSTLELGDSALYLCASSLVAGGLSLYEQYFGPGTRLTVT.